The 15 T cell receptor beta chains given below trace back to one sample, sequenced in a study of T-cell reconstitution after alpha-beta-depleted transplantation in children (dated by TCRdb to the mid-2010s). The library was prepared using PCR. The sequencing machine was an Illumina HiSeq 2500. TCR library preparation used molecular barcoding, with unique molecular identifiers applied to normalize quantification of the TCRbeta repertoire. TCRdb reanalyzed the raw reads on its own, using fastp at Q25 for trimming and MiXCR for clone calling, and kept in-frame beta chains. Each CDR3 protein appears once, grouped with its most common genes and DNA. Present in this sample are some 200,000 distinct CDR3 sequences, around 9.7% of which were seen just once. The top ten clones comprise about 4.8% of the sample. Sequencing was performed on PBMCs from the stem cell graft donor, taken from the stem cell graft. The receptor source for this set is a human donor who donated a stem cell graft to a child with SCID.

This clonotype was observed at least ten times. This rearrangement joins TRBV5-1 to TRBJ2-2, with D hard to call. This CDR3 spans 14 amino acids. Germline values: CDR1 SGHRS, CDR2 YFSETQ. V was trimmed by 1 base and J by 6 bases, leaving 10 bases between them. CDR3 protein: CASSLLRRPGELFF. The DNA for the CDR3 is TGCGCCAGCAGCTTGTTGAGGCGCCCCGGGGAGCTGTTTTTT.

The sample holds many counts of this clonotype. V and J are TRBV9 and TRBJ2-2; D is unresolved. The CDR3 has 14 residues. The V end lost 4 bases, the J end lost 4 bases, and 11 bases lay between the germline ends. The germline V gene encodes CDR1 SGDLS and CDR2 YYNGEE. The CDR3 sequence: CASSLSITTGELFF. CDR3 coding DNA: TGTGCCAGCAGCCTGTCGATCACCACCGGGGAGCTGTTTTTT. Complete variable domain (other parts from reference TRBV9 and TRBJ2-2): DSGVTQTPKHLITATGQRVTLRCSPRSGDLSVYWYQQSLDQGLQFLIQYYNGEERAKGNILERFSAQQFPDLHSELNLSSLELGDSALYFCASSLSITTGELFFGEGSRLTVL.

This clonotype was seen ten or more times. This rearrangement joins TRBV12-3 or TRBV12-4 to TRBJ2-7, with 7 positions matching TRBD2. The CDR3 length is 14 residues. Unmatched junction bases numbered 10, after V lost 6 bases and J lost 5 bases. CDR3 in DNA: TGTGCCAGCAGGTGGGGGGGGATCAAGGACGAGCAGTACTTC. Translated, it gives CASRWGGIKDEQYF.

This clonotype was seen repeatedly, ten times or more. The genes are TRBV28 and TRBJ2-7, with 8 nucleotides matching TRBD2. The V gene end was trimmed by 8 bases and the J gene end by 0 bases; junction bases not matched to a gene: 9. Looked up from germline, CDR1 is MDHEN and CDR2 is SYDVKM. The CDR3 is 15 residues long. The chain's CDR3 is CASGPAGALSYEQYF. The CDR3, as DNA: TGTGCCAGCGGCCCAGCGGGGGCTCTCTCCTACGAGCAGTACTTC.

This clonotype was seen many times. The J gene is TRBJ1-4, the V gene TRBV4-1; 7 nucleotides agree with TRBD1. Looked up from germline, CDR1 is MGHRA and CDR2 is YSYEKL. V lost 3 bases to trimming and J lost 7 bases; unmatched junction nucleotides: 8. There are 15 residues in the CDR3. CDR3 loop: CASSQDRRLTEKLFF. The CDR3 region has the DNA TGCGCCAGCAGCCAGGACAGGCGACTCACTGAAAAACTGTTTTTT.

This clonotype was seen at least ten times. J is TRBJ1-1 and V is TRBV5-1; 9 nucleotides agree with TRBD1. The CDR3 has 15 residues. CDR1 is SGHRS and CDR2 is YFSETQ in the germline V gene. V lost 0 bases to trimming and J lost 7 bases; unmatched junction nucleotides: 7. The CDR3 bases are TGCGCCAGCAGCTTGGTTGACAGGGGGAGGAGTGAAGCTTTCTTT. It is translated as CASSLVDRGRSEAFF.

This clonotype was observed at least ten times. The rearrangement uses TRBV9 and TRBJ2-5, with no clear D. The length of the CDR3 is 13 residues. V lost 4 bases to trimming and J lost 1 base, with 8 bases between them. The V gene's germline CDR1 is SGDLS and CDR2 YYNGEE. In DNA form, the CDR3 reads TGTGCCAGCAGCACCCACTCCCAAGAGACCCAGTACTTC. This gives the protein CASSTHSQETQYF. The whole variable domain, filled in from reference TRBV9 and TRBJ2-5, reads DSGVTQTPKHLITATGQRVTLRCSPRSGDLSVYWYQQSLDQGLQFLIQYYNGEERAKGNILERFSAQQFPDLHSELNLSSLELGDSALYFCASSTHSQETQYFGPGTRLLVL.

This clonotype came up many times. The chain couples TRBV5-1 to TRBJ1-1; D uncertain. V was pared by 3 bases and J by 0 bases, with 9 bases between. Germline assignment: CDR1 SGHRS and CDR2 YFSETQ. CDR3 length equals 14 residues. This CDR3 is CASSSDGLNTEAFF. In nucleotides, the CDR3 is TGCGCCAGCAGCTCGGACGGTTTGAACACTGAAGCTTTCTTT.

The V gene is TRBV28, the J gene TRBJ1-5, with D possibly being TRBD1 (5 bases). Between the trimmed V and J ends, which lost 2 bases and 3 bases, there was a span of 11 bases. Germline CDR1 is MDHEN and CDR2 is SYDVKM. This CDR3 has 15 residues. The CDR3 region has the DNA TGTGCCAGCAGTTTAGGCGGGACGGACAATCAGCCCCAGCATTTT. Amino acid sequence: CASSLGGTDNQPQHF.

This clonotype was detected only a few times. The V gene is TRBV7-6, the J gene TRBJ1-3; D remains unclear. Germline loops: CDR1 SGHVS, CDR2 FNYEAQ. The V and J ends lost 5 bases and 4 bases respectively, with 12 bases between them. This CDR3 has 14 residues. The CDR3 region is CASSRLGGGNTIYF. The CDR3 nucleotides are TGTGCCAGCAGCCGCTTGGGAGGCGGAAACACCATATATTTT.

At least ten counts were recorded for this clonotype. J is TRBJ1-2 and V is TRBV5-1; D ambiguous. This CDR3 has 20 amino acids. V was clipped by 5 bases and J by 0 bases, with 29 bases between them. Germline assignment: CDR1 SGHRS and CDR2 YFSETQ. CDR3 protein: CASRRGTTGDARTPNYGYTF. The CDR3 DNA sequence: TGCGCCAGCAGACGGGGAACTACGGGAGACGCTCGAACACCTAACTATGGCTACACCTTC.

This clonotype was detected only a few times. J is TRBJ1-1 and V is TRBV18; D not resolved. CDR1 KGHSH and CDR2 LQKENI come from the germline V gene. V was cut by 1 base and J by 4 bases, with 10 bases left in between. This CDR3 spans 14 amino acids. CDR3 nucleotides: TGTGCCAGCTCACCACTTCAGTCAACCACTGAAGCTTTCTTT. It translates to CASSPLQSTTEAFF.

This clonotype has ten or more counts. The rearrangement joins TRBV4-1 to TRBJ2-1, with 9 bases that match TRBD1. This CDR3 is built from 18 residues. V was clipped by 0 bases and J by 9 bases; unmatched bases: 15. Germline CDR1 is MGHRA and CDR2 is YSYEKL. DNA for the CDR3: TGCGCCAGCAGCCAAGAACGGGGCGACAGGGGGGGCCCCTTTGAGCAGTTCTTC. It codes for CASSQERGDRGGPFEQFF.

At least ten counts were recorded for this clonotype. The chain has TRBV5-1 and TRBJ1-1; maybe TRBD1 (5 bases). With 4 bases removed from V and 4 bases from J, the gap between germline ends came to 14 bases. Per germline, CDR1 SGHRS and CDR2 YFSETQ. The CDR3 runs 14 residues. The CDR3 sequence is CASSGDDTSTEAFF. The CDR3, as DNA: TGCGCCAGCAGCGGGGACGACACGAGCACTGAAGCTTTCTTT. Combining the CDR3 with reference TRBV5-1 and TRBJ1-1 gives the whole variable domain KAGVTQTPRYLIKTRGQQVTLSCSPISGHRSVSWYQQTPGQGLQFLFEYFSETQRNKGNFPGRFSGRQFSNSRSEMNVSTLELGDSALYLCASSGDDTSTEAFFGQGTRLTVV.

The table lists this clonotype with many counts. V and J are TRBV6-6 and TRBJ1-1; D not certain. V was clipped by 4 bases and J by 12 bases, with 12 bases between them. CDR3 length equals 11 residues. In germline, CDR1 is MNHNY, CDR2 SVGAGI (reference sequence). DNA of the CDR3: TGTGCCAGCAGTTGGACGGCGTGGCCTTTCTTT. This translates into CASSWTAWPFF.